This TCR beta chain was found in a study of T cell responses to AZD1222 COVID-19 vaccine. Overall study findings and caveats: Close to half of all spike-specific TCRs reportedly target regions of the variants that are unmutated. Repertoire samples came only from after the peak T cell response. Clonal diversity was possibly underestimated; the donors were predominantly white British and more often female. At baseline, just a handful of AZD1222 recipients tested seropositive.

With respect to this clone: The antigen is unknown.

TCRdb's copy holds only in-frame clones and misses some; the assay was immunoSEQ multiplex PCR. There are some 54,000 clones in the sample; roughly 90% occur only once, and 1.5% to 2.5% lies in the top ten. The TCR sequence derives from an adult in good health. The sequencing here drew on peripheral blood, taken on day 0 of AZD1222 vaccination.

The CDR3 DNA follows: TGTGCCAGCAGCTTGTTCGGGACAGGGGCTAAAAATGAAGCTTTCTTT. Encoded protein: CASSLFGTGAKNEAFF. The chain couples TRBV7-9 to TRBJ1-1; 10 positions match TRBD1. CDR3 length equals 16 residues. CDR1 and CDR2 (germline): SEHNR, FQNEAQ (reference sequence). V shed 3 bases and J 7 bases; nucleotides not matched to a gene: 11.